A selection of T cell receptor beta chains follows, all from one sample in a study of blood T cell repertoires in COVID-19. The table came from immunoSEQ multiplex PCR; TCRdb's copy has only in-frame clones and leaves some out. The table shows fewer than 350,000 clones, with approximately 91% occurring only once. The sequenced material came from PBMCs or T cells enriched from blood (not recorded which). Every receptor here comes from a woman aged 35 to 49 with acute COVID-19. Each CDR3 is given with its conserved first and last residue. The order of the fields is CDR3 length, V gene, J gene, CDR3 protein.

16,TRBV18,TRBJ1-2,CASSPRQGEGAYGYTF
14,TRBV19,TRBJ2-6,CASSIPAGANVLTF
13,TRBV7-9,TRBJ1-4,CASSLGIGEKLFF
14,TRBV19,TRBJ2-1,CASSLGGGNNEQFF
14,TRBV30,TRBJ1-2,CAWSIQGALYGYTF
14,TRBV10-1,TRBJ1-1,CASRTGFSNTEAFF
14,TRBV6-1,TRBJ2-5,CASSDQGLAGTQYF
15,TRBV28,TRBJ2-1,CASSLSGRTYNEQFF
16,TRBV4-2,TRBJ2-7,CASSQDEASGAYEQYF
15,TRBV7-9,TRBJ2-1,CASSWDFYSYNEQFF
16,TRBV30,TRBJ2-5,CAWRGTSGRTKETQYF
16,TRBV5-1,TRBJ2-3,CASSAGLAGGLNTQYF
16,TRBV10-2,TRBJ1-2,CASSSNGQGGRYGYTF
15,TRBV27,TRBJ1-5,CASSLMARVGEPQHF
13,TRBV29-1,TRBJ1-1,CSVDEGRNTEAFF
15,TRBV9,TRBJ2-5,CASSVRDRGPETQYF
16,TRBV7-2,TRBJ2-3,CASRPAGGGRTDTQYF
15,TRBV6-5,TRBJ2-7,CASSQTAGDSYEQYF
14,TRBV12-5,TRBJ2-7,CASGLVRSSAKPIF
16,TRBV5-1,TRBJ2-2,CASREDRGLFTGELFF
13,TRBV27,TRBJ2-3,CASKGWGTDTQYF
13,TRBV7-3,TRBJ1-1,CASSPHREAEAFF
13,TRBV20-1,TRBJ2-3,CSASVAVTDTQYF
14,TRBV5-1,TRBJ2-1,CASKILDRADEQFF
13,TRBV12-3/TRBV12-4,TRBJ1-5,CASRLDTNQPQHF
16,TRBV7-2,TRBJ1-5,CASSPGGSYSNQPQHF
16,TRBV13,TRBJ1-1,CASSQIRGQGATEAFF
16,TRBV3-1/TRBV3-2,TRBJ2-3,CASSQGSGSKTDTQYF
16,TRBV6-6,TRBJ2-1,CASSYRETSGIGEQFF
16,TRBV28,TRBJ1-1,CASSRTLGGAGTEAFF
15,TRBV7-3,TRBJ2-3,CASSLVGLVGDTQYF
14,TRBV28,TRBJ1-1,CASTRAGLNTEAFF
17,TRBV30,TRBJ1-2,CAWIRSGTSTSSYGYTF
16,TRBV3-1/TRBV3-2,TRBJ2-3,CASSQGEGLAADTQYF
16,TRBV3-1/TRBV3-2,TRBJ2-2,CASSPPQAGATGELFF
14,TRBV7-2,TRBJ1-4,CASSLDSGAEKLFF
15,TRBV9,TRBJ2-1,CASSVTSGRAGEQFF
15,TRBV4-1,TRBJ1-2,CASSQQTGYKDGYTF
16,TRBV11-2,TRBJ1-2,CASSPPGQSANYGYTF
17,TRBV14,TRBJ2-5,CASSQDRGLAGMETQYF
15,TRBV19,TRBJ1-5,CASSLLFYSNQPQHF
15,TRBV2,TRBJ2-3,CASRSTGISTDTQYF
16,TRBV6-1,TRBJ1-3,CASSDRYTGSGNTIYF
16,TRBV19,TRBJ2-2,CASRATGTGFTGELFF
15,TRBV6-5,TRBJ2-7,CASTRYYGNSYEQYF
15,TRBV7-9,TRBJ1-6,CASSLAARGNSPLHF
15,TRBV15,TRBJ2-1,CATSRGWGADNEQFF
15,TRBV19,TRBJ1-5,CASSLGALGNQPQHF
15,TRBV6-5,TRBJ2-2,CATGQGHLNTGELFF
13,TRBV7-3,TRBJ2-5,CASSSTGQETQYF
15,TRBV24-1,TRBJ2-3,CATSDPQGGADTQYF